What follows describes a single TCR beta chain. Its antigen is unknown. Germline V gene lookup returns CDR1 SGHDN and CDR2 FVKESK. The CDR3 totals 13 residues. V lost 1 base, J lost 3 bases, and 7 bases lay in between. The data derive from a study of molecular identifiers for immune sequencing clone quantification. Background on the study: In replicates, RNA taken from around 20,000 or 100,000 naive CD8 cells was divided five ways, and four portions underwent sequencing.

In TCRdb, the PCR reads were re-called with MiXCR into one record per CDR3 protein. The sample consists of around 480,000 distinct CDR3 sequences, about a quarter of them appearing once. Study observations and caveats: Highly expanded clone sizes could be underestimated by identical TCR molecules that share a barcode. Spiked TCR RNA from one Jurkat cell reportedly showed up when mixed among 850,000 to 1,000,000 naive cells. Clones above 20 RNA copies held over 97% of effector molecules, under 1% in naive cells.

Sample: naive CD8+ T cells from blood, with Jurkat cell RNA spiked in. Stated subset: FACS-sorted CD8+CD4-CCR7+CD45RA+ naive T cells. The chain recombines TRBV14 with TRBJ2-7, with D unresolved. The receptor was isolated from a human donor in good health. Some libraries in this study had Jurkat cell RNA spiked in. The CDR3 is CASSQVVYYEQYF. The CDR3 DNA follows: TGTGCCAGCAGCCAAGTTGTATACTACGAGCAGTACTTC. The variable domain in full, with the rest retrieved from reference TRBV14 and TRBJ2-7, is EAGVTQFPSHSVIEKGQTVTLRCDPISGHDNLYWYRRVMGKEIKFLLHFVKESKQDESGMPNNRFLAERTGGTYSTLKVQPAELEDSGVYFCASSQVVYYEQYFGPGTRLTVT.